The T cell receptor (beta chain) under discussion was sequenced for a study of blood T cell repertoires in COVID-19 (TCRdb year 2020). Notes on the research overall: The collaborator samples originated in the United States, Italy and Spain and spanned the acute and convalescent phases of COVID-19. The material from the prospective study consisted of cDNA or gDNA derived from T cells, B-cell-depleted T cells, or PBMCs. Deeply sampled blood TCRbeta repertoires from subjects exposed to, actively infected with, or recovered from COVID-19 were included in the dataset. The repertoires were released in a freely available public database intended as a resource for research on the immune response to SARS-CoV-2. Samples were obtained from the ongoing ImmuneRACE study (first 160 participants) and from 1,254 subjects provided by 6 global collaborators. A de-identified subject ID, COVID-19 status, age in years and sex were almost always included in the sample metadata. HLA class I and class II types, where available, came from metadata supplied by the sample provider rather than from assay-based typing.

Findings and caveats that apply to the study as a whole: Clinical and demographic metadata were provided uncurated, with the amount varying by source and participant.

Comment on this clone: There is no known antigen for this receptor. No base quality values were provided; no much bigger clone lies one nucleotide off.

The immunoSEQ Assay, a bias-controlled multiplex PCR, was used to amplify TCRbeta CDR3 regions from genomic DNA. As for the authors' bioinformatics: Within the assay, amplification of reference gene primers was used to estimate how many nucleated cells each sample contained. To quantify the absolute abundance of each unique TCRbeta CDR3 rearrangement, sequence reads were collapsed and filtered. For each sample, productive Simpson clonality was calculated as the square root of Simpson's diversity index over productive rearrangements. Here the immuneACCESS table is served through TCRdb, limited to in-frame sequences with V and J called. Missing clones are a known gap in these copies; in checked studies unresolved V genes cover under half, and the rest lacks a known reason. That table supplies the V and J calls and clone size; D and trimming were determined from the DNA. In this sample the table shows about 430,000 clones, more than 70% of which occur a single time. Roughly 1.4% of the sample is taken by the ten largest.

In the prospective study, participants were about 18 to 89 years old, resided in about two dozen geographic areas of the United States, and were enrolled through a virtual design. In the prospective study, cohorts were assigned on the basis of participant-reported clinical history obtained from a screening survey and a study questionnaire. Exposed participants were defined as having been in contact with someone with a PCR-confirmed or clinician-diagnosed COVID-19 case within 2 weeks of study entry. In the prospective study, whole blood, serum and a nasopharyngeal or oropharyngeal swab were collected from each participant by mobile phlebotomists. Over an approximately 2-month period, participants in the prospective study had the option of providing additional blood draws and questionnaires. Prospective study blood samples were shipped either frozen or at room temperature before DNA extraction. CDR1 SNHLY and CDR2 FYNNEI are derived from the germline V gene. V loses 5 bases at its end and J loses 7 bases; junction bases beyond the gene matches: 10. The CDR3, from cysteine to phenylalanine, totals 14 residues. The DNA shown is the 42-base CDR3, in frame from base 1.

This clonotype originated in a woman aged 18-30 years who had been exposed to COVID-19. The sequenced sample was PBMCs or T cells enriched from blood (not recorded which). This receptor chain uses TRBV2 and TRBJ1-2; the central 7 bases match TRBD1. The base sequence is TGTGCCAGCAGTCTCGGAAGGACAGGACTTGGCTACACCTTC. This is translated as CASSLGRTGLGYTF.